This TCR beta chain comes out of a study of liver allograft versus peripheral blood T cells. Overall study context: Intrahepatic T cell receptor repertoires from transplanted livers were compared against repertoires in recipients' peripheral blood. General study findings and limits: Reports indicated that T cell receptor repertoires inside liver allografts differed from those in peripheral blood.

This clonotype is medium-sized by share. The antigen is undetermined. TCRdb reanalysed the reads using MiXCR and keeps one entry per CDR3 protein. The repertoire holds about 1,000 distinct CDR3 sequences, with roughly 19% as singletons. Germline values: CDR1 SEHNR, CDR2 FQNEAQ (reference sequence). CDR3 length: 15 residues. Trimming at V came to 5 bases and at J to 4 bases, leaving 10 bases not matched to a gene. This clonotype originated in a human patient who had a liver transplant. Some T cells may have originated in the graft donor. This chain uses TRBV7-9 with TRBJ2-7; TRBD2 matches 8 bases. Here the CDR3 DNA reads TGTGCCAGCAGCCACCCTCAAGCGGGGGCGTACGAGCAGTACTTC. Amino acids: CASSHPQAGAYEQYF. The full variable domain, in which reference TRBV7-9 and TRBJ2-7 provide the parts outside the CDR3, is DTGVSQNPRHKITKRGQNVTFRCDPISEHNRLYWYRQTLGQGPEFLTYFQNEAQLEKSRLLSDRFSAERPKGSFSTLEIQRTEQGDSAMYLCASSHPQAGAYEQYFGPGTRLTVT.